This entry features one TCR beta chain sequence. This CDR3 contains 10 residues. CDR1 is MDHEN, CDR2 SYDVKM, per germline. Trimming stripped 8 bases from V and 15 bases from J, with 11 bases between. The data were produced by immunoSEQ multiplex PCR, yet TCRdb's version contains in-frame clones alone and is incomplete. The sample shows fewer than 350,000 clones, approximately 90% of them seen only once. The data belong to a study of blood T cell repertoires in COVID-19. V gene TRBV28 combines with J gene TRBJ1-6, with no clear D. Input material: PBMCs or T cells enriched from blood (not recorded which). The TCR originated in a woman aged 40 to 50 with acute COVID-19. The CDR3 reads CASSGEGLHF. The CDR3 coding sequence is TGTGCCAGCTCCGGGGAGGGCCTCCACTTT.